What follows are 30 T cell receptor beta chains derived from one specimen sequenced in a study of human T cells and chemical hapten exposure. Documented time point: pre-sensitization, week 0. Treatment given: therapeutic diphenylcyclopropenone sensitization with weekly scalp DPC. TCRdb re-derived calls from the RACE reads in MiXCR, one entry per CDR3 protein. The sample carries around 250,000 distinct CDR3 sequences, more than 6.5% recorded once. The sequenced sample was whole blood, obtained in connection with sensitization to the hapten diphenylcyclopropenone (DPC). The origin of the receptors is a woman in her thirties or forties with alopecia areata. Some clones in this sample may be carry-over from other donors' samples.

This clonotype was counted between two and nine times. The chain combines TRBV10-2 with TRBJ2-1; 9 nucleotides align to TRBD1. V lost 0 bases to trimming and J lost 4 bases; unmatched junction nucleotides: 4. Germline assignment: CDR1 WSHSY and CDR2 SAAADI. The CDR3 covers 16 residues. CDR3 residues: CASSESSGQGYNEQFF. The CDR3 DNA is TGCGCCAGCAGTGAGTCTTCCGGACAGGGGTACAATGAGCAGTTCTTC.

The chain recombines TRBV10-3 with TRBJ2-3; 13 bases match TRBD2. The CDR3 loop spans 15 amino acids. The V and J ends lost 6 bases and 5 bases, in that order; junction bases with no gene match: 5. Germline CDR1 ENHRY, CDR2 SYGVKD. CDR3 residues: CAISGLAGVGDTQYF. CDR3 nucleotide sequence: TGTGCCATCAGCGGACTAGCGGGAGTTGGAGATACGCAGTATTTT.

The table lists this clonotype with many counts. This rearrangement joins TRBV4-3 to TRBJ2-1; D is possibly TRBD2 (6 bases). This CDR3 comprises 13 residues. Germline CDR1 reads LGHNA; CDR2 reads YSLEER. V was shortened by 0 bases and J by 6 bases, with 6 bases between the two germline ends. The CDR3 nucleotides are TGCGCCAGCAGCCAAGAGGGGGGCAATGAGCAGTTCTTC. This codes for CASSQEGGNEQFF.

This clonotype was seen a few times. J is TRBJ2-7 and V is TRBV20-1; 7 bases align to TRBD2. With 0 bases clipped from V and 9 bases from J, the junction kept 5 bases outside the gene matches. From germline, CDR1 is DFQATT and CDR2 SNEGSKA (reference sequence). The CDR3 is 12 residues long. CDR3 amino acids: CSARDPGEGQYF. The CDR3 bases are TGCAGTGCTAGAGATCCCGGGGAGGGGCAGTACTTC.

The sample holds a few counts of this clonotype. This chain links TRBV29-1 with TRBJ2-5; TRBD2 is a possible D gene (5 bases). V dropped 4 bases and J dropped 5 bases, with 11 bases sitting between them. This CDR3 is built from 12 residues. From germline, CDR1 is SQVTM and CDR2 ANQGSEA. CDR3 nucleotides: TGCAGCGTTGCGCCCGGCGGGGAGACCCAGTACTTC. Protein: CSVAPGGETQYF.

This clonotype came up a few times. The rearrangement joins TRBV4-2 to TRBJ2-7; perhaps TRBD2 as D (5 bases). Trimming took off 0 bases at V and 4 bases at J, with 10 bases between the two ends. Germline V gene lookup returns CDR1 LGHNA and CDR2 YNFKEQ. This CDR3 is built from 14 residues. CDR3 sequence reads: CASSQERLQYEQYF. The CDR3 nucleotides are TGTGCCAGCAGCCAAGAGAGACTACAATACGAGCAGTACTTC.

This clonotype was detected ten times or more. CDR3 sequence (DNA): TGTGCCAGCAGCGTAGAGGGACAGGGGGGGAATGAGCAGTTCTTC. Encoded protein: CASSVEGQGGNEQFF. This chain joins TRBV9 and TRBJ2-1, with 11 positions matching TRBD1. Germline CDR1 reads SGDLS; CDR2 reads YYNGEE. The CDR3 is 15 residues long. Unmatched junction bases numbered 3, after V lost 0 bases and J lost 7 bases.

This clonotype was found many times. The genes are TRBV29-1 and TRBJ2-1, with 7 bases fitting TRBD2. J gave up 9 bases and V 6 bases, and 11 bases lay outside the gene matches. This CDR3 spans 13 amino acids. CDR1 and CDR2 from the germline V gene are SQVTM and ANQGSEA. CDR3 amino acids: CSVAGEASGEQFF. CDR3 bases: TGCAGCGTGGCGGGGGAGGCCAGCGGTGAGCAGTTCTTC.

This clonotype was recorded many times. This sequence joins TRBV27 and TRBJ1-4, with a weak D call TRBD1 (5 bases). Trimming took 1 base from V and 2 from J, leaving 8 bases between them. Germline CDR1 is MNHEY and CDR2 is SMNVEV (reference sequence). The CDR3 contains 15 residues. Here the CDR3 reads CASSLLGGTNEKLFF. The CDR3 bases are TGTGCCAGCAGTTTATTGGGGGGGACTAATGAAAAACTGTTTTTT. The full variable domain, completed using reference TRBV27 and TRBJ1-4, is EAQVTQNPRYLITVTGKKLTVTCSQNMNHEYMSWYRQDPGLGLRQIYYSMNVEVTDKGDVPEGYKVSRKEKRNFPLILESPSPNQTSLYFCASSLLGGTNEKLFFGSGTQLSVL.

A few counts support this clonotype. The CDR3 is CASSQGGPQHF. In DNA, the CDR3 is TGTGCCAGCAGCCAGGGAGGGCCCCAGCATTTT. The V call is TRBV3-1, the J call TRBJ1-5; D remains ambiguous. Trimming left V 3 bases short and J 9 bases short, with 6 bases between. Looked up from germline, CDR1 is LGHDT and CDR2 is YNNKEL (reference sequence). This CDR3 is 11 amino acids long.

CDR3 sequence (DNA): TGCAGTGCTAGAGATCTGGGGACTAGCGGATACAATGAGCAGTTCTTC. Translated, it gives CSARDLGTSGYNEQFF. The chain links TRBV20-1 to TRBJ2-1, with 11 bases matching TRBD2. The V segment lost 0 bases and the J segment 4 bases; nucleotides outside the gene matches: 5. From germline, CDR1 is DFQATT and CDR2 SNEGSKA (reference sequence). The CDR3 sequence is 16 residues long.

This clonotype was counted many times. The chain carries TRBV10-3 and TRBJ1-5; D not resolved. Germline V lookup: CDR1 ENHRY, CDR2 SYGVKD. V was trimmed by 5 bases and J by 4 bases, leaving 12 bases between them. This CDR3 has 14 amino acids. The CDR3 is CAISRGRQNQPQHF. CDR3 sequence (DNA): TGTGCCATCAGTCGGGGTCGTCAGAATCAGCCCCAGCATTTT.

This clonotype was observed a few times. This chain connects TRBV18 to TRBJ1-5; D ambiguous. Germline CDR1 and CDR2: KGHSH and LQKENI. Trimming stripped 1 base from V and 3 bases from J, with 7 bases between. The CDR3 sequence is 14 residues long. The CDR3 here is CASSPRQTNQPQHF. The CDR3, as DNA: TGTGCCAGCTCACCACGGCAGACCAATCAGCCCCAGCATTTT. Variable domain in full (rest from reference TRBV18 and TRBJ1-5): NAGVMQNPRHLVRRRGQEARLRCSPMKGHSHVYWYRQLPEEGLKFMVYLQKENIIDESGMPKERFSAEFPKEGPSILRIQQVVRGDSAAYFCASSPRQTNQPQHFGDGTRLSIL.

The sample holds many counts of this clonotype. The gene calls are TRBV4-3 and TRBJ2-6; D uncertain. The CDR3 is 17 residues long. Trimming cost V 3 bases and J 2 bases, with 14 bases left between them. Per the germline V gene, CDR1 is LGHNA and CDR2 is YSLEER. CDR3: CASSQETLGTGANVLTF. CDR3 bases: TGCGCCAGCAGCCAGGAAACCTTAGGGACTGGGGCCAACGTCCTGACTTTC.

The table lists this clonotype with many counts. The chain is built from TRBV21-1 and TRBJ1-1; the table's TRBD1 call for D was not verified on the DNA. TRBV21-1 is tagged as a pseudogene. The CDR3 loop spans 20 amino acids. CDR3 nucleotide sequence: TGTGCCAGCAGAAACCCTGGGGGGCAGCTCAGGGAAAGGAAGAACACTGAAGCTTTCTTT. As protein: CASRNPGGQLRERKNTEAFF.

This clonotype has just a few counts. The V and J genes are TRBV20-1 and TRBJ2-3; the match to TRBD2 covers 13 bases. Germline CDR1 reads DFQATT; CDR2 reads SNEGSKA (reference sequence). The J segment lost 5 bases and the V segment lost 4 bases, leaving 6 bases of the junction unmatched. The CDR3 is 15 amino acids. The chain's CDR3 is CSAILAGGPGDTQYF. The CDR3 DNA reads TGCAGTGCTATACTAGCGGGAGGGCCGGGAGATACGCAGTATTTT.

This clonotype occurred a few times. The chain employs TRBV11-2 and TRBJ1-1; D gene ambiguous. The ends were cut back, 3 bases at V and 7 bases at J, with 12 bases in the middle. The CDR3 contains 13 residues. The germline gives CDR1 SGHAT, CDR2 FQNNGV. CDR3 coding DNA: TGTGCCAGCAGCTTGTTGGCCGGCTATGAAGCTTTCTTT. It codes for CASSLLAGYEAFF.

The chain joins TRBV24-1 to TRBJ1-2; D possibly corresponds to TRBD1 (6 bases). Germline V CDR1 and CDR2: KGHDR, SFDVKD. This CDR3 is built from 14 residues. The V and J ends lost 1 base and 6 bases respectively, with 11 bases between them. This chain's CDR3 is CATSDLGRGDGYTF. The CDR3 nucleotides read TGTGCCACCAGTGATTTAGGCAGGGGCGATGGCTACACCTTC.

This clonotype was counted ten times or more. The CDR3 DNA reads TGTGCCAGCAGTTTATATGGAGGGAATGAGCAGTTCTTC. Encoded protein: CASSLYGGNEQFF. This chain joins TRBV28 and TRBJ2-1; the D gene is possibly TRBD2 (6 bases). The germline V and J ends were trimmed by 1 base and 7 bases, with 8 bases remaining between them. The CDR3 loop spans 13 amino acids. Germline V gene lookup returns CDR1 MDHEN and CDR2 SYDVKM.

This rearrangement joins TRBV12-5 to TRBJ1-2; D is uncertain. CDR3 length: 14 amino acids. Germline V gene lookup returns CDR1 LGHNT and CDR2 FRNRAP. V was clipped by 3 bases and J by 7 bases, with 15 bases between them. CDR3 nucleotide sequence: TGTGCTAGTGGTTTTGAGCTCTCAGGAGGTGGCTACACCTTC. This sequence encodes CASGFELSGGGYTF. Drawing the rest from reference TRBV12-5 and TRBJ1-2, the complete variable domain is DARVTQTPRHKVTEMGQEVTMRCQPILGHNTVFWYRQTMMQGLELLAYFRNRAPLDDSGMPKDRFSAEMPDATLATLKIQPSEPRDSAVYFCASGFELSGGGYTFGSGTRLTVV.

This clonotype was found many times. The genes are TRBV2 and TRBJ1-4; D may be TRBD1 (5 bases). Germline V gives CDR1 SNHLY, CDR2 FYNNEI. The CDR3 has 15 residues. The germline V and J ends were trimmed by 7 bases and 7 bases, with 19 bases remaining between them. CDR3 protein: CASKARTLGGEKLFF. The CDR3 coding sequence is TGTGCCAGCAAAGCGAGAACTCTGGGGGGTGAAAAACTGTTTTTT.

This chain uses TRBV7-9 with TRBJ2-1; 12 nucleotides line up with TRBD2. J gave up 9 bases and V 5 bases, and 5 bases lay outside the gene matches. CDR3 length equals 14 residues. Germline V gives CDR1 SEHNR, CDR2 FQNEAQ (reference sequence). As DNA, the CDR3 is TGTGCCAGCAGCCCTAGCGGGAGGGCGGGTGAGCAGTTCTTC. The encoded protein is CASSPSGRAGEQFF.

J is TRBJ2-2 and V is TRBV9; possible D gene TRBD2, 5 bases. The length of the CDR3 is 15 residues. Germline values: CDR1 SGDLS, CDR2 YYNGEE. The V and J ends lost 7 bases and 4 bases respectively, with 17 bases between them. The CDR3 spells CASGRVSGITGELFF. The CDR3 region has the DNA TGTGCCAGCGGGCGCGTCTCCGGGATCACCGGGGAGCTGTTTTTT.

This chain uses TRBV12-3 or TRBV12-4 with TRBJ2-3; 7 bases are a match to TRBD1. Unmatched junction bases numbered 13, after V lost 6 bases and J lost 4 bases. The CDR3 consists of 16 residues. The DNA of the CDR3 is TGTGCCAGCAGCTCCATAAACGCAGGGACAGCAGATACGCAGTATTTT. It yields the protein CASSSINAGTADTQYF.

This clonotype was seen more than once but under ten times. The chain recombines TRBV6-1 with TRBJ1-2, with D uncertain. The CDR3 extends over 13 amino acids. Trimming removed 4 bases at V and 4 bases at J, with 10 bases between. Looked up from germline, CDR1 is MNHNS and CDR2 is SASEGT. CDR3 sequence: CASSGGLGYGYTF. CDR3 in DNA: TGTGCCAGCAGTGGAGGGCTCGGCTATGGCTACACCTTC.

The rearrangement joins TRBV6-6 to TRBJ1-5; the D gene is possibly TRBD1 (5 bases). V shed 9 bases and J shed 2 bases, with 17 bases lying between them. The CDR3 spans 15 residues. Germline CDR1 and CDR2: MNHNY and SVGAGI (reference sequence). This CDR3 reads CASAGADPGNQPQHF. CDR3 DNA: TGTGCCAGTGCTGGGGCCGACCCAGGCAATCAGCCCCAGCATTTT.

This clonotype has only a few counts. This chain uses TRBV18 with TRBJ2-7; 8 bases align to TRBD2. Germline V gene sequence: CDR1 KGHSH, CDR2 LQKENI. This CDR3 is built from 16 residues. V gave up 4 bases and J gave up 6 bases; unmatched junction bases: 14. This CDR3 reads CASSRQAGVGLIEQYF. In DNA, the CDR3 is TGTGCCAGCTCACGTCAAGCGGGAGTTGGACTGATCGAGCAGTACTTC.

This clonotype was seen only a few times. The chain has TRBV11-2 and TRBJ2-3; D not certain. Germline loops: CDR1 SGHAT, CDR2 FQNNGV. The CDR3 runs to 14 residues. The germline V and J ends were trimmed by 1 base and 4 bases, with 9 bases remaining between them. CDR3 coding DNA: TGTGCCAGCAGCTTAGTGGCCGTTTCAGATACGCAGTATTTT. Translated: CASSLVAVSDTQYF.

This clonotype was seen a handful of times. The rearrangement joins TRBV3-1 to TRBJ2-3; D gene unclear. The CDR3 totals 15 residues. Per germline, CDR1 LGHDT and CDR2 YNNKEL (reference sequence). V lost 0 bases to trimming and J lost 2 bases, with 9 bases between them. The CDR3 coding sequence is TGTGCCAGCAGCCAAGATTCGGCCTACACAGATACGCAGTATTTT. It is translated as CASSQDSAYTDTQYF.

The chain combines TRBV2 with TRBJ2-7, with D possibly being TRBD2 (7 bases). In germline, CDR1 is SNHLY, CDR2 FYNNEI. This CDR3 is built from 15 residues. V lost 7 bases to trimming and J lost 2 bases, with 18 bases between them. The CDR3 protein is CASTHPGGVAYEQYF. Written as DNA, the CDR3 is TGTGCCAGCACACATCCGGGGGGCGTTGCCTACGAGCAGTACTTC.